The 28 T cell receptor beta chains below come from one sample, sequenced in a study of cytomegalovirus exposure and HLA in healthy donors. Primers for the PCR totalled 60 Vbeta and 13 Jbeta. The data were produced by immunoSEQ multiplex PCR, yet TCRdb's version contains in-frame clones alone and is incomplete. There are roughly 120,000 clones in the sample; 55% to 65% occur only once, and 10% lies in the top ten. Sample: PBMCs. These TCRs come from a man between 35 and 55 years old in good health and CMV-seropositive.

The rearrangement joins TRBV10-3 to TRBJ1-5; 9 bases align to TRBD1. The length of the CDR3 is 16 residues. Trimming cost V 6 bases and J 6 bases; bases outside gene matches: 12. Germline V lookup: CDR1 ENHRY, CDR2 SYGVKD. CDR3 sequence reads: CAISTQRTGEFQPQHF. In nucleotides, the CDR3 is TGTGCCATCAGCACCCAACGGACAGGGGAGTTTCAGCCCCAGCATTTT.

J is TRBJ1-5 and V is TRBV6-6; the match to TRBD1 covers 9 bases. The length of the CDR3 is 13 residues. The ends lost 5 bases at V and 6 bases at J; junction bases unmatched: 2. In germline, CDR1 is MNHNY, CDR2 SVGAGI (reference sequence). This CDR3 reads CASSDRGAQPQHF. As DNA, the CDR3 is TGTGCCAGCAGTGACAGGGGGGCTCAGCCCCAGCATTTT.

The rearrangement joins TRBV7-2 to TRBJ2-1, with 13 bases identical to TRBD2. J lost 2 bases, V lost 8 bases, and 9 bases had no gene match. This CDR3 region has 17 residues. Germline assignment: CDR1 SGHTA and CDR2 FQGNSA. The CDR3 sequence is CASGRLAGGVTYNEQFF. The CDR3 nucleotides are TGTGCCAGCGGGAGACTAGCGGGAGGTGTCACCTACAATGAGCAGTTCTTC.

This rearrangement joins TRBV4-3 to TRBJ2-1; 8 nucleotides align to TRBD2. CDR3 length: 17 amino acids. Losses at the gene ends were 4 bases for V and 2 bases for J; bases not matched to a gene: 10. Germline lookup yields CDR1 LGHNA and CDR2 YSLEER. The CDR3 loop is CASSLERPGGAYNEQFF. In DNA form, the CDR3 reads TGCGCCAGCAGCCTAGAAAGACCGGGAGGGGCCTACAATGAGCAGTTCTTC.

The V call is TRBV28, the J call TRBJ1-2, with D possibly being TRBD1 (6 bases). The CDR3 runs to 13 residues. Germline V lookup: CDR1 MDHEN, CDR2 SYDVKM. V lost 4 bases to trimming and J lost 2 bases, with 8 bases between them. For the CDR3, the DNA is TGTGCCAGCAGTTCCGGACAGAACTATGGCTACACCTTC. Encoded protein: CASSSGQNYGYTF.

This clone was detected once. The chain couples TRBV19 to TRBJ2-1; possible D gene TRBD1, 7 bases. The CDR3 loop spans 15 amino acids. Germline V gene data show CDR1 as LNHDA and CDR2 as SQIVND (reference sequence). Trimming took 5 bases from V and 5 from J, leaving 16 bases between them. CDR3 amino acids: CASSHSGGPDNEQFF. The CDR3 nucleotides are TGTGCCAGTAGTCACTCAGGGGGGCCCGACAATGAGCAGTTCTTC.

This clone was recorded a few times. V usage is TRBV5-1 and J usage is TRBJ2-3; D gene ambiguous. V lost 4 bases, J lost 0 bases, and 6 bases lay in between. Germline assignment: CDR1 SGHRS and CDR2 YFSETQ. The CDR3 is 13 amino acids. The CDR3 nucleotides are TGCGCCAGCAGCCTGACTAGCACAGATACGCAGTATTTT. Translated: CASSLTSTDTQYF.

The CDR3 region is CASSPDSNGYTF. In DNA form, the CDR3 reads TGTGCCAGCAGCCCTGACAGTAATGGCTACACCTTC. V is TRBV28 and J is TRBJ1-2; possibly TRBD1 for D (5 bases). Germline V gene data show CDR1 as MDHEN and CDR2 as SYDVKM. The CDR3 has 12 amino acids. Between the trimmed V and J ends, which lost 6 bases and 6 bases, there was a span of 11 bases.

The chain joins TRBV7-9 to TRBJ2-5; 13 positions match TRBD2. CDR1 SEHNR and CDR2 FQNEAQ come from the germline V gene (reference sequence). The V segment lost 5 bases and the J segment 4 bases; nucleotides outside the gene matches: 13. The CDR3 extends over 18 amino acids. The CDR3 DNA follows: TGTGCCAGCAGCGCCAAGGGGACTAGCGGGACTGGGCGAGAGACCCAGTACTTC. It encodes CASSAKGTSGTGRETQYF.

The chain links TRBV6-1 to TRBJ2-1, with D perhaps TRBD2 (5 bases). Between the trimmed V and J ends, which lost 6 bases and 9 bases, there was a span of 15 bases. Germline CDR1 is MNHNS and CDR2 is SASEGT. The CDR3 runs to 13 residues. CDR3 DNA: TGTGCCAGCAGCAACCCCCCCACTAGTGAGCAGTTCTTC. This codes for CASSNPPTSEQFF.

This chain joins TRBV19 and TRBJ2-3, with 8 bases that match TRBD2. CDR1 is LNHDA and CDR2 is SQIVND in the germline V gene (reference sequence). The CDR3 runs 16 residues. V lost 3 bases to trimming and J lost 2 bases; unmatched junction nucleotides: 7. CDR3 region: CASSMGAGVFTDTQYF. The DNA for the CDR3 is TGTGCCAGTAGTATGGGAGCGGGAGTTTTCACAGATACGCAGTATTTT.

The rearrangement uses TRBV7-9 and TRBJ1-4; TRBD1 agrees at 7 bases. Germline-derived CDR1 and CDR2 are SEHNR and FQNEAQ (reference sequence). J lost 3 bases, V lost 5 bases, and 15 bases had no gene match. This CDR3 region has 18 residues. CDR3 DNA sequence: TGTGCCAGCAGCCAACCGGGACAGAGCTTTTCGTCTAATGAAAAACTGTTTTTT. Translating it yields CASSQPGQSFSSNEKLFF.

The DNA of the CDR3 is TGTGCCAGCAGCCTCGGGACAGCGGACACTGAAGCTTTCTTT. Translating gives CASSLGTADTEAFF. V gene TRBV6-1 combines with J gene TRBJ1-1; 7 bases agree with TRBD1. With V trimmed by 6 bases and J by 3 bases, 7 bases remained unmatched. CDR3 size: 14 residues. CDR1 and CDR2 (germline): MNHNS, SASEGT.

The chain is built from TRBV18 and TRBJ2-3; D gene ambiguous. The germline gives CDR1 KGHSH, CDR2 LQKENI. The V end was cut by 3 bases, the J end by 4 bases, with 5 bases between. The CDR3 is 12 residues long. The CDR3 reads CASSPRADTQYF. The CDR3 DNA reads TGTGCCAGCTCACCCCGGGCAGATACGCAGTATTTT.

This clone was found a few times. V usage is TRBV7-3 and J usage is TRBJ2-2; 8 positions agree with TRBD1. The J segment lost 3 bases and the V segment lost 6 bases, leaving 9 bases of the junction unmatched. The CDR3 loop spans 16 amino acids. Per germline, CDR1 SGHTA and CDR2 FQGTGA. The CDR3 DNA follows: TGTGCCAGCAGAGTCCAGGGGGCGCAGTACACCGGGGAGCTGTTTTTT. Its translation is CASRVQGAQYTGELFF.

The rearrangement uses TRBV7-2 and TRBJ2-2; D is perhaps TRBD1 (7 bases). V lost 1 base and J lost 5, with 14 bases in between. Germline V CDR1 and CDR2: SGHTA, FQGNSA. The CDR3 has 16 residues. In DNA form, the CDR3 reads TGTGCCAGCAGCTTAGTGGGCAGGGGGGAGACCGGGGAGCTGTTTTTT. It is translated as CASSLVGRGETGELFF.

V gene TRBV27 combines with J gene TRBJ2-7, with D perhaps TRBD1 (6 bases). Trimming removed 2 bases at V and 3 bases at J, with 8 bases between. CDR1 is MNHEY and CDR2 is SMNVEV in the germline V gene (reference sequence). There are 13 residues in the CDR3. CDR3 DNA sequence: TGTGCCAGCAGTTTAAGCAGGGGCTACGAGCAGTACTTC. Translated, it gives CASSLSRGYEQYF.

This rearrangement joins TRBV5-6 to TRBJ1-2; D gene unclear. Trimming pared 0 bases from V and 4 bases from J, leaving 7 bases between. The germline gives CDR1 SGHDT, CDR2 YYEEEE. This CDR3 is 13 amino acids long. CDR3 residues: CASSLEAGYGYTF. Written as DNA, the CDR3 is TGTGCCAGCAGCTTGGAAGCGGGCTATGGCTACACCTTC. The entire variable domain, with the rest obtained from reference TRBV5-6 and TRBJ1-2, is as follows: DAGVTQSPTHLIKTRGQQVTLRCSPKSGHDTVSWYQQALGQGPQFIFQYYEEEERQRGNFPDRFSGHQFPNYSSELNVNALLLGDSALYLCASSLEAGYGYTFGSGTRLTVV.

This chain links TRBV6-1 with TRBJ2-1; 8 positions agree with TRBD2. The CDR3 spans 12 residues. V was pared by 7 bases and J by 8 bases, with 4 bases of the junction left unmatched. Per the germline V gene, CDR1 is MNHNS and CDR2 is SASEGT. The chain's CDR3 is CASIAGGDEQFF. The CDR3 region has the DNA TGTGCCAGCATCGCGGGGGGCGATGAGCAGTTCTTC.

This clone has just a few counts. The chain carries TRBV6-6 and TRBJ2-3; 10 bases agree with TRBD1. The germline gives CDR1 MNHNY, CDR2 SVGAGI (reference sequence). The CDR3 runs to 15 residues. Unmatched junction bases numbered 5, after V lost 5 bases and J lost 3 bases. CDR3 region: CASSVPGQGTDTQYF. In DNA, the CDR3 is TGTGCCAGCAGTGTACCGGGACAGGGGACAGATACGCAGTATTTT.

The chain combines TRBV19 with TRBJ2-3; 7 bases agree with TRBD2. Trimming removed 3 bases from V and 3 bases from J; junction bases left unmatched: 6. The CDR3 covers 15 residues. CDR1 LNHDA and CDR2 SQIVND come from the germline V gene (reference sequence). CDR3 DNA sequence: TGTGCCAGTAGTATCGAACCAGCGGGGACAGATACGCAGTATTTT. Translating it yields CASSIEPAGTDTQYF.

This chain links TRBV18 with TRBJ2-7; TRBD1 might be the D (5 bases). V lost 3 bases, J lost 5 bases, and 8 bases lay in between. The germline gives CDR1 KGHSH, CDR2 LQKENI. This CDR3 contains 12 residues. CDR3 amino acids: CASSPNRNEQYF. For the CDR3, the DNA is TGTGCCAGCTCACCTAACAGGAACGAGCAGTACTTC.

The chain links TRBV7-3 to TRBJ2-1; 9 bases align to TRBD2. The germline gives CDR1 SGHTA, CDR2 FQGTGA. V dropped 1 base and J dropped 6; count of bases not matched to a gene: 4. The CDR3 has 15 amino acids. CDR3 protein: CASSLIAGALNEQFF. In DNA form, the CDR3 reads TGTGCCAGCAGCTTAATAGCGGGAGCTCTCAATGAGCAGTTCTTC.

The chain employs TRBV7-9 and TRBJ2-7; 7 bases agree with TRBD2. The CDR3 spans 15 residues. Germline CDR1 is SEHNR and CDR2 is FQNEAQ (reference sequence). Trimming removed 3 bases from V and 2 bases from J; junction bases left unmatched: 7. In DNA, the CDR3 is TGTGCCAGCAGCTTGCGGGAGCGAAGGCCCTACGAGCAGTACTTC. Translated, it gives CASSLRERRPYEQYF.

This CDR3 is CASSPGAGVLTDTQYF. CDR3 bases: TGCGCCAGCAGCCCGGGGGCGGGGGTTTTGACAGATACGCAGTATTTT. This chain uses TRBV4-1 with TRBJ2-3; D may be TRBD2 (7 bases). This CDR3 spans 16 amino acids. Trimming pared 4 bases from V and 3 bases from J, leaving 17 bases between. Germline V gene lookup returns CDR1 MGHRA and CDR2 YSYEKL.

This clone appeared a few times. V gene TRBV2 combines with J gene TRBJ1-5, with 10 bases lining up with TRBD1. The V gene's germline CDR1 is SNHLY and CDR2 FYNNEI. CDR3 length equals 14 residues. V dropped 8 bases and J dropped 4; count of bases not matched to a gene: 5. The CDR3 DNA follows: TGTGCCAGCCGGGACAGGGGAGGGAATCAGCCCCAGCATTTT. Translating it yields CASRDRGGNQPQHF. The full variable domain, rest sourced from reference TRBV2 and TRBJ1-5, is EPEVTQTPSHQVTQMGQEVILRCVPISNHLYFYWYRQILGQKVEFLVSFYNNEISEKSEIFDDQFSVERPDGSNFTLKIRSTKLEDSAMYFCASRDRGGNQPQHFGDGTRLSIL.

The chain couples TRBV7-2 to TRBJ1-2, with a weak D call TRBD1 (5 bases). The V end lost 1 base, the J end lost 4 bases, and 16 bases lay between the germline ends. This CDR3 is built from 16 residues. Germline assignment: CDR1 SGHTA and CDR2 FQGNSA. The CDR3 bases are TGTGCCAGCAGCTTAGTCTCGGTGGGCAGGGCCTATGGCTACACCTTC. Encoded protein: CASSLVSVGRAYGYTF.

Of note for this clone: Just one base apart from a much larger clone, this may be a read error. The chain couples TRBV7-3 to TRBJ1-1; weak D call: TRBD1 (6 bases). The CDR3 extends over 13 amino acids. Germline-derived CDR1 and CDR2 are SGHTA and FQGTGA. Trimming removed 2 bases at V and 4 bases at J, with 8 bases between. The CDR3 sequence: CASSLQGSTEAFF. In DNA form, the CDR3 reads TGTGCCAGCAGCTTACAGGGGAGCACTGAAGCTTTCTTT.